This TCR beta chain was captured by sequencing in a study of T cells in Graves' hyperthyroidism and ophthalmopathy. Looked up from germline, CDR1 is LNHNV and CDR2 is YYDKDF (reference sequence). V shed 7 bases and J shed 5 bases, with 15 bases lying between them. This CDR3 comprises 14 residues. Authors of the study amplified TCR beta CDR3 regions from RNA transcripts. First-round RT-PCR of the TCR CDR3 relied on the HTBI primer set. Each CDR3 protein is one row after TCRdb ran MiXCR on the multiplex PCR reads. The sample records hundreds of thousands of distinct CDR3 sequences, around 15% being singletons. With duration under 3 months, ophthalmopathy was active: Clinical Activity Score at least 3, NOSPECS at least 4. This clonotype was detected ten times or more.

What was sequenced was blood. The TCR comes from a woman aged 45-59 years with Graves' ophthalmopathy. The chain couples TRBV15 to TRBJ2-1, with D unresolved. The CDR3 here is CATIAGRSDNEQFF. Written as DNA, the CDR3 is TGTGCCACCATCGCCGGGCGGTCAGACAATGAGCAGTTCTTC.